The sequence of this T cell receptor beta chain was determined in a study of T-cell reconstitution after alpha-beta-depleted transplantation in children. This clonotype was picked up a small number of times. Library preparation (for TCRbeta) was performed with unique molecular identifiers. TCRdb ran MiXCR on the PCR reads and lists one entry per CDR3 protein. This sample carries over 200,000 distinct CDR3 sequences, 8% to 9.5% of them seen once, and the ten largest clones take approximately 6.6%. The CDR3 covers 14 residues. Per the germline V gene, CDR1 is DFQATT and CDR2 is SNEGSKA (reference sequence). V was shortened by 0 bases and J by 3 bases, with 11 bases between the two germline ends.

The clonotype originates from a human donor who donated a stem cell graft to a child with acute lymphoblastic leukemia. The specimen comprised PBMCs from the stem cell graft donor, sampled from the stem cell graft. V and J are TRBV20-1 and TRBJ1-2; D might be TRBD1 (6 bases). In DNA form, the CDR3 reads TGCAGTGCTAGAGACGGACAGATCTACTATGGCTACACCTTC. This encodes CSARDGQIYYGYTF.